These T cell receptor beta chains were read from a single sample in a study of blood T cell repertoires in COVID-19. TCRdb's table, derived via immunoSEQ multiplex PCR, lists solely in-frame clones and lacks some. The data contain about 370,000 clones, approximately 87% of them singletons. The specimen sequenced was peripheral blood. Receptors were obtained from a woman aged 30 to 39 with COVID-19, enrolled during active disease. The conserved cysteine and the conserved F or W are not part of the CDR3 here. The order of the fields is V gene, J gene, CDR3 protein.

>TRBV6-5|TRBJ2-7
ASSRTTSGSHEQY
>TRBV30|TRBJ1-6
AWTGGRNSPLH
>TRBV6-2/TRBV6-3|TRBJ2-7
ASSSGTPEVGEQY
>TRBV19|TRBJ2-7
ASSPGTGTSYEQY
>TRBV11-3|TRBJ2-2
ASSLIAGATGELF
>TRBV5-4|TRBJ2-3
ASSLFPDQSTDTQY
>TRBV19|TRBJ1-1
ASSSAVNTEAF
>TRBV3-1/TRBV3-2|TRBJ2-7
ASSQTPTGVRVYEQY
>TRBV30|TRBJ2-2
AWSRQGTGELF
>TRBV2|TRBJ1-4
ASSSGQSNEKLF
>TRBV27|TRBJ2-3
ASSLSLVNSGYSTDTQY
>TRBV3-1/TRBV3-2|TRBJ1-6
ASSQGGGGNSPLH
>TRBV24-1|TRBJ2-3
ATSEPSGGYTDTQY
>TRBV6-5|TRBJ2-3
ASRQWDRLPDTQY
>TRBV4-1|TRBJ1-1
ASSQVGGRSTEAF
>TRBV18|TRBJ2-1
ASSPSTGINEQF
>TRBV2|TRBJ2-7
ASSVASDSYEQY
>TRBV5-1|TRBJ1-6
ASRSGTGDSPLH
>TRBV24-1|TRBJ2-5
ATSDYRQGRETQY
>TRBV28|TRBJ1-5
ASSLWSGQGGYSNQPQH
>TRBV15|TRBJ2-7
ATSRAGQGNYEQY
>TRBV5-6|TRBJ2-1
ASSFWTAIRVTEQF
>TRBV13|TRBJ2-2
ASSLGQGEAGELF
>TRBV7-8|TRBJ2-7
ASSTQAWSYEQY
>TRBV9|TRBJ2-5
ASSVGPRPETQY